The 18 T cell receptor beta chains below were found in one sample sequenced in a study of T cell responses to AZD1222 COVID-19 vaccine (dated by TCRdb to about 2021). Library method: the immunoSEQ multiplex PCR assay. In its TCRdb copy, this immuneACCESS table keeps in-frame sequences only and misses some clones. Where compared with another copy, unresolved V genes explain less than half of these, and the others have no known cause. In all, the sample holds under 150,000 clones, and almost 90% of those were seen once. The leading ten clones occupy around 1.6% of the sample. According to the study, the label for this sample's time point signals: about 28 days (+/-7) after the second vaccine dose. The material sequenced was peripheral blood, taken 28 days after the second AZD1222 dose. All receptors derive from an adult who received the AZD1222 COVID-19 vaccine.

The chain joins TRBV7-2 to TRBJ2-5, with TRBD1 matching 9 bases. The CDR3 contains 15 residues. Trimming removed 1 base from V and 5 bases from J; junction bases left unmatched: 5. Germline V gene sequence: CDR1 SGHTA, CDR2 FQGNSA. The CDR3 sequence is CASSLEDRGWETQYF. The CDR3 DNA follows: TGTGCCAGCAGCTTAGAAGACAGGGGGTGGGAGACCCAGTACTTC.

V usage is TRBV3-1 (or the pseudogene TRBV3-2) and J usage is TRBJ2-7; a weak D match, TRBD1 (6 bases). The CDR3 has 13 amino acids. V lost 4 bases to trimming and J lost 4 bases, with 11 bases between them. Germline V lookup: CDR1 LGHDT, CDR2 YNNKEL (reference sequence). CDR3 amino acids: CASSPTGIYEQYF. The DNA of the CDR3 is TGTGCCAGCAGCCCCACAGGGATTTACGAGCAGTACTTC.

This sequence joins TRBV7-2 and TRBJ2-2; the D gene is possibly TRBD1 (6 bases). Germline V gene lookup returns CDR1 SGHTA and CDR2 FQGNSA. This CDR3 has 15 residues. Trimming cost V 5 bases and J 5 bases, with 15 bases left between them. The CDR3 sequence is CASSRTRTDTGELFF. The DNA for the CDR3 is TGTGCCAGCAGCCGTACTAGGACAGATACCGGGGAGCTGTTTTTT. The complete variable domain, with remaining parts taken from reference TRBV7-2 and TRBJ2-2, reads GAGVSQSPSNKVTEKGKDVELRCDPISGHTALYWYRQSLGQGLEFLIYFQGNSAPDKSGLPSDRFSAERTGGSVSTLTIQRTQQEDSAVYLCASSRTRTDTGELFFGEGSRLTVL.

The J gene is TRBJ2-5, the V gene TRBV7-8, with a possible D match to TRBD1 (6 bases). The germline V gene has CDR1 SGHVS and CDR2 FQNEAQ. The V gene lost 2 bases and the J gene lost 4 bases, with 14 bases spanning the gap. The CDR3 loop spans 15 amino acids. The CDR3 region has the DNA TGTGCCAGCAGCTTAAGACAGGCCCCCATAGAGACCCAGTACTTC. It specifies CASSLRQAPIETQYF.

The chain is built from TRBV28 and TRBJ1-6, with D tentatively TRBD1 (6 bases). The germline CDR1 and CDR2 sequences are MDHEN and SYDVKM. V lost 11 bases to trimming and J lost 5 bases, with 13 bases between them. CDR3 length: 13 residues. The CDR3 is CASKTGDNSPLHF. CDR3 nucleotides: TGTGCCTCAAAGACAGGAGATAATTCACCCCTCCACTTT. The full variable domain, rest sourced from reference TRBV28 and TRBJ1-6, is DVKVTQSSRYLVKRTGEKVFLECVQDMDHENMFWYRQDPGLGLRLIYFSYDVKMKEKGDIPEGYSVSREKKERFSLILESASTNQTSMYLCASKTGDNSPLHFGNGTRLTVT.

This clone was detected a few times. The chain combines TRBV29-1 with TRBJ2-6; 7 nucleotides agree with TRBD1. The CDR3 is 16 residues long. Germline assignment: CDR1 SQVTM and CDR2 ANQGSEA. V dropped 4 bases and J dropped 0; count of bases not matched to a gene: 6. The CDR3 coding sequence is TGCAGCGTTGGCACAGGGGCTATCTCTGGGGCCAACGTCCTGACTTTC. Its translation is CSVGTGAISGANVLTF.

V is TRBV27 and J is TRBJ2-7; 8 positions match TRBD1. The junction had 4 bases not matched to a gene; V was cut back by 6 bases and J by 0 bases. Germline V gene data show CDR1 as MNHEY and CDR2 as SMNVEV (reference sequence). The CDR3 sequence is 14 residues long. The CDR3 coding sequence is TGTGCCAGCAGCTTGACAGGGGTCTCCTACGAGCAGTACTTC. Translated, it gives CASSLTGVSYEQYF.

The chain is built from TRBV2 and TRBJ2-7; 8 bases line up with TRBD2. Germline-derived CDR1 and CDR2 are SNHLY and FYNNEI. This CDR3 comprises 15 residues. The trim removed 3 bases at V and 4 bases at J, leaving 8 bases unmatched. In DNA form, the CDR3 reads TGTGCCAGCAGTGATAGAGGGCTAGCGGGTTACGAGCAGTACGTC. Protein: CASSDRGLAGYEQYV.

The chain employs TRBV28 and TRBJ1-1; 8 nucleotides match TRBD1. V lost 6 bases and J lost 11; bases outside the gene matches: 8. Germline V CDR1 and CDR2: MDHEN, SYDVKM. The length of the CDR3 is 12 residues. CDR3 DNA: TGTGCCAGCAGACTCGGACAGGGAATTGCTTTCTTT. As protein: CASRLGQGIAFF.

This chain links TRBV3-1 (or the pseudogene TRBV3-2) with TRBJ1-2; TRBD1 agrees at 7 bases. J was trimmed by 6 bases and V by 2 bases; bases with no gene match: 3. Germline CDR1 reads LGHDT; CDR2 reads YNNKEL (reference sequence). CDR3 length: 13 residues. This CDR3 reads CASSQPGGNGYTF. Here the CDR3 DNA reads TGTGCCAGCAGCCAACCAGGGGGGAATGGCTACACCTTC.

The chain's CDR3 is CASSFPGQGTGELFF. CDR3 bases: TGTGCCAGCAGCTTTCCGGGACAGGGGACCGGGGAGCTGTTTTTT. V is TRBV7-6 and J is TRBJ2-2, with 10 bases aligning to TRBD1. The germline V gene has CDR1 SGHVS and CDR2 FNYEAQ. The trim removed 3 bases at V and 5 bases at J, leaving 3 bases unmatched. The length of the CDR3 is 15 residues.

The chain uses TRBV29-1 and TRBJ2-4; 7 positions agree with TRBD2. Germline lookup yields CDR1 SQVTM and CDR2 ANQGSEA. Trimming took 4 bases from V and 8 from J; bases not matched to a gene: 8. This CDR3 is 13 amino acids long. CDR3 DNA: TGCAGCGTTGTGACCCTAGCGGAGTACATTCAGTACTTC. This encodes CSVVTLAEYIQYF.

The chain combines TRBV10-3 with TRBJ2-7; 9 nucleotides match TRBD1. V was clipped by 10 bases and J by 6 bases; unmatched bases: 13. CDR1 and CDR2 (germline): ENHRY, SYGVKD. CDR3 length: 14 amino acids. The DNA of the CDR3 is TGTGCCACCACTCCGGGACAGGGATTATCCGAGCAGTACGTC. Translation gives CATTPGQGLSEQYV.

The chain couples TRBV6-5 to TRBJ2-7, with D perhaps matching TRBD1 or TRBD2 (5 bases each). Germline assignment: CDR1 MNHEY and CDR2 SVGAGI. Trimming shortened V by 11 bases and J by 2 bases, and 16 bases separated the two germline ends. The CDR3 is 13 residues long. The CDR3 loop is CAVRGVETYEQYV. CDR3 nucleotide sequence: TGTGCCGTAAGAGGGGTGGAGACCTACGAGCAGTACGTC.

The rearrangement joins TRBV28 to TRBJ1-1; unclear D gene. The germline CDR1 and CDR2 sequences are MDHEN and SYDVKM. Trimming removed 7 bases at V and 0 bases at J, with 9 bases between. The CDR3 length is 13 residues. The CDR3 spells CASNPAMNTEAFF. The CDR3 nucleotides read TGTGCCAGCAACCCGGCAATGAACACTGAAGCTTTCTTT.

V gene TRBV19 combines with J gene TRBJ1-5; D is unclear. Germline CDR1 LNHDA, CDR2 SQIVND (reference sequence). The ends were cut back, 1 base at V and 2 bases at J, with 12 bases in the middle. This CDR3 has 16 residues. This CDR3 is CASSIGSRRGNQPQHF. The CDR3 DNA is TGTGCCAGTAGTATAGGGAGCCGTCGGGGCAATCAGCCCCAGCATTTT.

This clone was seen only a few times. This chain joins TRBV6-5 and TRBJ1-3; D is unclear. The V and J ends lost 4 bases and 0 bases respectively, with 13 bases between them. Germline lookup yields CDR1 MNHEY and CDR2 SVGAGI. The CDR3 is made up of 16 amino acids. Here the CDR3 reads CASSSPGRSSGNTIYF. The CDR3 DNA sequence: TGTGCCAGCAGTTCCCCCGGGAGGAGCTCTGGAAACACCATATATTTT.

The chain couples TRBV6-5 to TRBJ1-5; D ambiguous. CDR1 is MNHEY, CDR2 SVGAGI, per germline. V was clipped by 7 bases and J by 10 bases, with 20 bases between them. This CDR3 contains 14 residues. The CDR3 spells CASNKDGTTQPQHF. CDR3 coding DNA: TGTGCCAGCAACAAAGACGGAACTACTCAACCCCAGCATTTT.